What follows are 28 T cell receptor beta chains derived from one specimen sequenced in a study of CD8+CD57+ T cells in acquired aplastic anemia. The patients chosen for sequencing had shown expansion of CD8+CD57+ cells (detected by flow cytometry). CDR3 and TCR beta VDJ profiling relied on genomic DNA as the template. TCRdb redid the calling of the reads with MiXCR, one entry per CDR3 protein. The table has around 150,000 distinct CDR3 sequences, 60% to 80% seen once. The sequenced material came from sorted CD4+, CD8+, or CD8+CD57+ T cells (not recorded which) from PBMCs. The receptors derive from a human donor with aplastic anemia.

The rearrangement uses TRBV20-1 and TRBJ2-3, with D uncertain. V gave up 1 base and J gave up 0 bases, with 11 bases separating them. Germline CDR1 and CDR2: DFQATT and SNEGSKA (reference sequence). The CDR3 runs 15 residues. CDR3 sequence (DNA): TGCAGTGCTAGAGCTTCGTGGGAAAGCACAGATACGCAGTATTTT. Its protein product is CSARASWESTDTQYF.

This chain joins TRBV6-4 and TRBJ2-6, with unresolved D. Germline CDR1 is MRHNA and CDR2 is SNTAGT. There are 16 residues in the CDR3. V was shortened by 0 bases and J by 4 bases, with 10 bases between the two germline ends. The CDR3 sequence: CASSDSIHTGANVLTF. The CDR3 nucleotides are TGTGCCAGCAGTGACTCGATACACACCGGGGCCAACGTCCTGACTTTC.

The chain joins TRBV7-9 to TRBJ2-7; TRBD1 agrees at 7 bases. The CDR3 extends over 16 amino acids. V lost 6 bases and J lost 2; bases outside the gene matches: 13. Germline V gene lookup returns CDR1 SEHNR and CDR2 FQNEAQ (reference sequence). CDR3 DNA: TGTGCCAGCAGAAAAAGTAAAGGGGGCGCAACCTACGAGCAGTACTTC. Amino acid sequence: CASRKSKGGATYEQYF.

The V call is TRBV10-1, the J call TRBJ2-1; TRBD2 is a possible D gene (6 bases). Germline CDR1 is WNHNN and CDR2 is SYGVQD (reference sequence). Trimming took off 10 bases at V and 2 bases at J, with 15 bases between the two ends. The CDR3 has 14 residues. CDR3 sequence reads: CANGGWGAYNEQFF. CDR3 sequence (DNA): TGCGCCAATGGGGGGTGGGGAGCCTACAATGAGCAGTTCTTC.

The genes are TRBV10-1 and TRBJ2-3; D may be TRBD2 (5 bases). The germline CDR1 and CDR2 sequences are WNHNN and SYGVQD (reference sequence). The CDR3 sequence is 14 residues long. V lost 3 bases, J lost 2 bases, and 9 bases lay in between. The CDR3 region is CASSDGESTDTQYF. In DNA, the CDR3 is TGCGCCAGCAGTGACGGGGAATCCACAGATACGCAGTATTTT.

The chain is built from TRBV9 and TRBJ2-1; the match to TRBD2 covers 10 bases. The CDR3 length is 15 residues. The V gene end was trimmed by 6 bases and the J gene end by 9 bases; junction bases not matched to a gene: 12. Germline lookup yields CDR1 SGDLS and CDR2 YYNGEE. This chain's CDR3 is CASNLSGGALSEQFF. As DNA, the CDR3 is TGTGCCAGCAACCTGAGCGGGGGGGCCTTGAGTGAGCAGTTCTTC.

The chain has TRBV2 and TRBJ1-1; the match to TRBD1 covers 10 bases. The length of the CDR3 is 15 residues. CDR1 and CDR2 from the germline V gene are SNHLY and FYNNEI. Losses at the gene ends were 1 base for V and 5 bases for J; bases not matched to a gene: 4. CDR3 region: CASSEVRTGGTEAFF. Here the CDR3 DNA reads TGTGCCAGCAGTGAAGTCAGGACAGGGGGAACTGAAGCTTTCTTT.

The gene calls are TRBV7-6 and TRBJ1-1; D is uncertain. Germline CDR1 and CDR2: SGHVS and FNYEAQ. This CDR3 is 14 amino acids long. The V end was cut by 5 bases, the J end by 0 bases, with 10 bases between. Here the CDR3 DNA reads TGTGCCAGCAGCGCAGAAGGCATGAACACTGAAGCTTTCTTT. Amino acids: CASSAEGMNTEAFF.

The V gene is TRBV15, the J gene TRBJ2-3; D unresolved. The germline CDR1 and CDR2 sequences are LNHNV and YYDKDF (reference sequence). Trimming removed 1 base at V and 0 bases at J, with 8 bases between. The CDR3 spans 15 residues. The CDR3 here is CATSRVGLSTDTQYF. CDR3 in DNA: TGTGCCACCAGCAGAGTCGGGCTCAGCACAGATACGCAGTATTTT.

This clonotype has a single count. This sequence joins TRBV10-3 and TRBJ2-7; tentative D call: TRBD2 (7 bases). The J call is doubtful: the DNA matches TRBJ2-5 better. From germline, CDR1 is ENHRY and CDR2 SYGVKD. This CDR3 has 15 amino acids. In nucleotides, the CDR3 is TGTGCCATCAGTGAGTCGGGAGGGGGTGACGAGACCCAGTACTTC. Its protein product is CAISESGGGDETQYF.

The V and J genes are TRBV24-1 and TRBJ2-2; D unclear. The CDR3 runs 13 residues. Germline CDR1 reads KGHDR; CDR2 reads SFDVKD. The ends were cut back, 9 bases at V and 0 bases at J, with 7 bases in the middle. CDR3 residues: CATAVSNTGELFF. CDR3 bases: TGTGCCACCGCTGTATCGAACACCGGGGAGCTGTTTTTT.

The sample holds a few counts of this clonotype. The chain uses TRBV20-1 and TRBJ2-5; D is undetermined. The CDR3 covers 13 residues. Per germline, CDR1 DFQATT and CDR2 SNEGSKA (reference sequence). V shed 1 base and J shed 7 bases, with 13 bases lying between them. The CDR3 protein is CSARGFGRGTQYF. The CDR3, as DNA: TGCAGTGCTAGAGGTTTCGGCCGAGGGACCCAGTACTTC.

This clonotype occurred a few times. The CDR3 here is CASSSSGSVGEQFF. For the CDR3, the DNA is TGTGCCAGCAGCTCTAGCGGGAGTGTCGGTGAGCAGTTCTTC. The rearrangement uses TRBV7-2 and TRBJ2-1, with 10 bases fitting TRBD2. In germline, CDR1 is SGHTA, CDR2 FQGNSA. CDR3 length: 14 amino acids. Trimming cost V 4 bases and J 9 bases; bases outside gene matches: 6.

The chain employs TRBV6-1 and TRBJ1-1, with 8 nucleotides matching TRBD1. Trimming at V came to 2 bases and at J to 1 base, leaving 6 bases not matched to a gene. The CDR3 extends over 16 amino acids. The germline CDR1 and CDR2 sequences are MNHNS and SASEGT. CDR3 region: CASSERIGTGNTEAFF. The CDR3 bases are TGTGCCAGCAGTGAACGGATAGGGACAGGGAACACTGAAGCTTTCTTT.

This clonotype was observed a handful of times. The chain uses TRBV20-1 and TRBJ2-2; D is uncertain. This CDR3 is built from 13 residues. The V gene's germline CDR1 is DFQATT and CDR2 SNEGSKA (reference sequence). Trimming stripped 4 bases from V and 0 bases from J, with 6 bases between. The CDR3 is CSATDTNTGELFF. Written as DNA, the CDR3 is TGCAGTGCTACTGACACGAACACCGGGGAGCTGTTTTTT.

The chain has TRBV5-1 and TRBJ2-1; maybe TRBD2 (5 bases). The ends were cut back, 1 base at V and 0 bases at J, with 8 bases in the middle. CDR3 length: 15 residues. The germline CDR1 and CDR2 sequences are SGHRS and YFSETQ. CDR3 loop: CASSLLTSSYNEQFF. The CDR3 nucleotides are TGCGCCAGCAGCTTGCTCACTAGCTCCTACAATGAGCAGTTCTTC.

V usage is TRBV29-1 and J usage is TRBJ2-1, with TRBD1 matching 8 bases. The J segment lost 4 bases and the V segment lost 6 bases, leaving 5 bases of the junction unmatched. This CDR3 spans 13 amino acids. Germline V gives CDR1 SQVTM, CDR2 ANQGSEA. Here the CDR3 reads CSVRDRGYNEQFF. The CDR3 DNA sequence: TGCAGCGTCCGAGACAGGGGATACAATGAGCAGTTCTTC.

V and J are TRBV19 and TRBJ2-2; no clear D gene. V lost 7 bases, J lost 7 bases, and 13 bases lay in between. Germline V gene lookup returns CDR1 LNHDA and CDR2 SQIVND (reference sequence). The CDR3 runs to 13 residues. CDR3 protein: CASTPGYVGELFF. The CDR3 nucleotides read TGTGCCAGTACCCCGGGTTATGTCGGGGAGCTGTTTTTT.

The chain carries TRBV2 and TRBJ2-5; D might be TRBD2 (6 bases). Germline lookup yields CDR1 SNHLY and CDR2 FYNNEI. There are 13 residues in the CDR3. V shed 2 bases and J shed 4 bases, with 8 bases lying between them. CDR3 protein: CASSESGRETQYF. The CDR3 nucleotides read TGTGCCAGCAGTGAATCCGGGAGAGAGACCCAGTACTTC.

The chain is built from TRBV10-3 and TRBJ2-1, with 7 bases lining up with TRBD2. CDR3 length: 16 residues. Trimming removed 0 bases from V and 2 bases from J; junction bases left unmatched: 4. Per the germline V gene, CDR1 is ENHRY and CDR2 is SYGVKD. CDR3 protein: CAISESGAGAYNEQFF. In DNA form, the CDR3 reads TGTGCCATCAGTGAGTCGGGTGCGGGGGCCTACAATGAGCAGTTCTTC.

The J gene is TRBJ2-7, the V gene TRBV9; D possibly corresponds to TRBD1 (7 bases). There are 14 residues in the CDR3. V gave up 5 bases and J gave up 6 bases, with 18 bases separating them. Germline values: CDR1 SGDLS, CDR2 YYNGEE. The CDR3 region is CASSSTRQGGEQYF. The CDR3 DNA reads as TGTGCCAGCAGTTCGACCCGCCAGGGGGGCGAGCAGTACTTC.

The chain carries TRBV4-2 and TRBJ1-3; 7 nucleotides line up with TRBD1. The junction had 8 bases not matched to a gene; V was cut back by 6 bases and J by 0 bases. This CDR3 has 16 amino acids. CDR1 and CDR2 from the germline V gene are LGHNA and YNFKEQ. DNA for the CDR3: TGTGCCAGCAGTTTGGACAGGTTTAGCTCTGGAAACACCATATATTTT. This translates into CASSLDRFSSGNTIYF.

CDR3 sequence reads: CASSWGTRTSYEQYF. In DNA, the CDR3 is TGTGCCAGCAGTTGGGGGACCCGGACGTCCTACGAGCAGTACTTC. The V gene is TRBV12-3 or TRBV12-4, the J gene TRBJ2-7; the D gene could be TRBD1 or TRBD2 (5 bases each). The CDR3 consists of 15 residues. V gave up 4 bases and J gave up 1 base, with 14 bases separating them.

The genes are TRBV9 and TRBJ1-6; 10 bases are a match to TRBD1. The CDR3 has 15 amino acids. The germline gives CDR1 SGDLS, CDR2 YYNGEE. V was clipped by 3 bases and J by 7 bases; unmatched bases: 4. In DNA form, the CDR3 reads TGTGCCAGCAGCGCGGAGACAGGGGGCAATTCACCCCTCCACTTT. This encodes CASSAETGGNSPLHF.

This clonotype was seen more than once but under ten times. The chain combines TRBV7-2 with TRBJ2-7; TRBD2 is a possible D gene (5 bases). Trimming removed 2 bases from V and 2 bases from J, with 7 bases in between. The length of the CDR3 is 13 residues. Germline V gives CDR1 SGHTA, CDR2 FQGNSA. Here the CDR3 reads CASSLTGAYEQYF. CDR3 DNA: TGTGCCAGCAGCTTAACCGGGGCCTACGAGCAGTACTTC.

This chain joins TRBV10-3 and TRBJ2-7; D gene uncertain. The CDR3 has 14 amino acids. The germline gives CDR1 ENHRY, CDR2 SYGVKD. This CDR3 reads CVLTVHQSSYEQYF. Here the CDR3 DNA reads TGTGTCCTCACCGTGCACCAGAGCTCCTACGAGCAGTACTTC.

This clonotype was observed at least ten times. V usage is TRBV10-3 and J usage is TRBJ2-1; the match to TRBD2 covers 7 bases. J lost 5 bases, V lost 4 bases, and 2 bases had no gene match. CDR1 and CDR2 (germline): ENHRY, SYGVKD. The CDR3 runs 13 residues. CDR3 sequence (DNA): TGTGCCATCAGTGGACTAGCCGACAATGAGCAGTTCTTC. Translating it yields CAISGLADNEQFF.

Only a few counts were recorded for this clonotype. The V gene is TRBV20-1, the J gene TRBJ2-5; no firm D call. The CDR3 is 12 residues long. Trimming left V 7 bases short and J 5 bases short, with 14 bases between. Germline CDR1 is DFQATT and CDR2 is SNEGSKA (reference sequence). The CDR3 sequence: CSVTSFGETQYF. The CDR3 nucleotides are TGCAGTGTTACGTCTTTCGGGGAGACCCAGTACTTC.